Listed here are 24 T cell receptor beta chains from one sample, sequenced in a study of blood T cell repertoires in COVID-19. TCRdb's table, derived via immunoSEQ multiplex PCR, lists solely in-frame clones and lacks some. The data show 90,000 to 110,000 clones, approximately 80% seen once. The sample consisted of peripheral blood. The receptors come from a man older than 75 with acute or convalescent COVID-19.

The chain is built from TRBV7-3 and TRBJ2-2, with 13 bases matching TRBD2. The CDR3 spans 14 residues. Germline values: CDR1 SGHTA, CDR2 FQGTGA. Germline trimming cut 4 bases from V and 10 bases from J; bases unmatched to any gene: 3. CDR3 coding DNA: TGTGCCAGCAGCTCCGGGACTAGCGGGACGGAGCTGTTTTTT. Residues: CASSSGTSGTELFF.

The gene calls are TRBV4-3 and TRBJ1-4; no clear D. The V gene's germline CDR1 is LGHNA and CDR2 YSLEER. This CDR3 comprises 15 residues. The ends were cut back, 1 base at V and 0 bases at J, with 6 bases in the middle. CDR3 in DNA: TGCGCCAGCAGCCAAGCGACTGCAACTAATGAAAAACTGTTTTTT. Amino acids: CASSQATATNEKLFF.

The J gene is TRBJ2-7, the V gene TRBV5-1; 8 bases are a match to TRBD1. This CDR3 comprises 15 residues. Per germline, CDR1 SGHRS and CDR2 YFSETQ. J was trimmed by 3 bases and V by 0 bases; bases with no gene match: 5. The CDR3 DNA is TGCGCCAGCAGCTTGGGTACAGGGGGACTCTACGAGCAGTACTTC. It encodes CASSLGTGGLYEQYF.

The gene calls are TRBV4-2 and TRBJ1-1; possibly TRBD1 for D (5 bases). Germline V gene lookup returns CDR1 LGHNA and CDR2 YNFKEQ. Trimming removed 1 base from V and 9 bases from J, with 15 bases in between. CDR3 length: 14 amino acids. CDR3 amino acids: CASSQVAPDSKAFF. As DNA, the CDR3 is TGTGCCAGCAGCCAAGTAGCCCCTGACAGTAAAGCTTTCTTT.

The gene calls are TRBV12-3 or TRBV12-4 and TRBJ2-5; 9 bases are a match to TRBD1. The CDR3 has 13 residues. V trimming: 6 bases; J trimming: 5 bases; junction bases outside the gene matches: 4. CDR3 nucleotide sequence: TGTGCCAGCAGCCCGACAGGGGGGGAGACCCAGTACTTC. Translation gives CASSPTGGETQYF.

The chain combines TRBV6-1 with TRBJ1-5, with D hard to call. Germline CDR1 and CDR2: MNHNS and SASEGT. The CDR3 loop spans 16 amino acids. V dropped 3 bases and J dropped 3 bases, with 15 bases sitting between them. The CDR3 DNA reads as TGTGCCAGCAGTGAGGTTCAGATGATCCTCAATCAGCCCCAGCATTTT. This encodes CASSEVQMILNQPQHF.

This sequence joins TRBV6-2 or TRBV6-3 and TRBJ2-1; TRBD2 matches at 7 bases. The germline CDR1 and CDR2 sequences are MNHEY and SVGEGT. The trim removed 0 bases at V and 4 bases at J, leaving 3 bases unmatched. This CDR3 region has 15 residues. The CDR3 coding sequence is TGTGCCAGCAGTTACTCGTCTAGCGGTTACAATGAGCAGTTCTTC. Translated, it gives CASSYSSSGYNEQFF.

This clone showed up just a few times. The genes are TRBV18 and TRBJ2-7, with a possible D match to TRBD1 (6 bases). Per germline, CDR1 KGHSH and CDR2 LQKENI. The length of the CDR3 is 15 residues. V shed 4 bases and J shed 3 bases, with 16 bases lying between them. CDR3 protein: CASSQTQGQDYEQYF. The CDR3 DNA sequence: TGTGCCAGCTCACAAACGCAGGGGCAAGACTACGAGCAGTACTTC.

The DNA of the CDR3 is TGTGCCAGCAGTGAAGCTAGCGCGGGGTCCGAGCAGTACTTC. It encodes CASSEASAGSEQYF. This chain joins TRBV2 and TRBJ2-7, with a possible D match to TRBD2 (6 bases). The CDR3 extends over 14 amino acids. V lost 0 bases and J 6 bases, leaving 12 bases between the germline ends. The germline V gene has CDR1 SNHLY and CDR2 FYNNEI.

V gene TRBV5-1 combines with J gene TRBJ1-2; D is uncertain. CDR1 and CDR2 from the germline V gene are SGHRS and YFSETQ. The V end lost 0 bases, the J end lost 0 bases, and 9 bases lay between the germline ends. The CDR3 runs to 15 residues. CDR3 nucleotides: TGCGCCAGCAGCTTGGAACCGTTAGCTAACTATGGCTACACCTTC. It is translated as CASSLEPLANYGYTF.

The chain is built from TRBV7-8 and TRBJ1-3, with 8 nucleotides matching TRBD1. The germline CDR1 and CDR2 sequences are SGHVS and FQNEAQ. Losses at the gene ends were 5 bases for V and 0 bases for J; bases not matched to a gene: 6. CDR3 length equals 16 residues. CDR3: CASSLRGQDSGNTIYF. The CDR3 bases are TGTGCCAGCAGCCTACGGGGACAGGACTCTGGAAACACCATATATTTT.

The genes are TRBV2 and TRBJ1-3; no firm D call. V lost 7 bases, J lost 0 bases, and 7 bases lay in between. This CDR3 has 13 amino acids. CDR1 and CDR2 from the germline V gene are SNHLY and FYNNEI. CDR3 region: CASKGSSGNTIYF. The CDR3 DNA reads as TGTGCCAGCAAAGGGAGCTCTGGAAACACCATATATTTT.

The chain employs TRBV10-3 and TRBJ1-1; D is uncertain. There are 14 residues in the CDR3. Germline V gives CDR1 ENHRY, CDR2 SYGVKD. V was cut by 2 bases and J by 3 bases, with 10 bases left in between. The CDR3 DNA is TGTGCCATCAGTGAGATGGTAGAGTACACTGAAGCTTTCTTT. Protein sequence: CAISEMVEYTEAFF.

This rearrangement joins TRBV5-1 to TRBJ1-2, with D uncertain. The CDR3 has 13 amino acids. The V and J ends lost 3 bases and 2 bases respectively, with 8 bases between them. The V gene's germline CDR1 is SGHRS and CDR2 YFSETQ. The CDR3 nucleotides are TGCGCCAGCAGCTCTACGCTAAACTATGGCTACACCTTC. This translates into CASSSTLNYGYTF.

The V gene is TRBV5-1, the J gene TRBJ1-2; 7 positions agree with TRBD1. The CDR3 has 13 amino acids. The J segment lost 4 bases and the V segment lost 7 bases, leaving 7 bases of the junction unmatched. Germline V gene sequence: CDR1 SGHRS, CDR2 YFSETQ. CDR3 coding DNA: TGCGCCAGCGGAATACAGGGGACCTATGGCTACACCTTC. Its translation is CASGIQGTYGYTF.

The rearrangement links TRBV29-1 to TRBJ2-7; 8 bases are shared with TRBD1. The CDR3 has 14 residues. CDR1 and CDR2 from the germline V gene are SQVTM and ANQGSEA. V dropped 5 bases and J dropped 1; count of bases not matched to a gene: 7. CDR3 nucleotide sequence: TGCAGCGTTATCAGGGGGCTGCCTTCCTACGAGCAGTACTTC. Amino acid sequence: CSVIRGLPSYEQYF.

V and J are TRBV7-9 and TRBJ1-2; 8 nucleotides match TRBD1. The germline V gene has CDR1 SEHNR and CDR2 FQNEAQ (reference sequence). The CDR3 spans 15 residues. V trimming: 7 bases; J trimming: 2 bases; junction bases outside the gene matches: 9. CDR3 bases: TGTGCCAGCATCAAGGACAGGGTTAACAACTATGGCTACACCTTC. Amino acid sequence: CASIKDRVNNYGYTF.

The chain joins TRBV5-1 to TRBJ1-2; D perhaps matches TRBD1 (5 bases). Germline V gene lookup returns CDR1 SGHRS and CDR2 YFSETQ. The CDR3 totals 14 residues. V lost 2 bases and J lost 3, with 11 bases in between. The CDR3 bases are TGCGCCAGCAGCTTCGGCCAGGGCGACTATGGCTACACCTTC. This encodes CASSFGQGDYGYTF.

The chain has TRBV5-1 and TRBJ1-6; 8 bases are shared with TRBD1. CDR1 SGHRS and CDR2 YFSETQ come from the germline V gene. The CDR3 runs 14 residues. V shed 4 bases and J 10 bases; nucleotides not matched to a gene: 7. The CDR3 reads CASSPGQGESPLHF. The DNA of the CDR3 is TGCGCCAGCAGCCCCGGACAGGGAGAGTCACCCCTCCACTTT.

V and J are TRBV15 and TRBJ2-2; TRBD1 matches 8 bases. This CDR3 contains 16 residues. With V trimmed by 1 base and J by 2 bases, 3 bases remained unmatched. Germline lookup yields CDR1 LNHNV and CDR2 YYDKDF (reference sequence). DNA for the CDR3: TGTGCCACCAGCAGAGCGGGACAGGCCAACACCGGGGAGCTGTTTTTT. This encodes CATSRAGQANTGELFF.

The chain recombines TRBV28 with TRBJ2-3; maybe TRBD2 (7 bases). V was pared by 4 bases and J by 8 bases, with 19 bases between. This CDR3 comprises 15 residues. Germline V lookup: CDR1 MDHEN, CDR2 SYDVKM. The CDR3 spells CASSYGGLGQGTQYF. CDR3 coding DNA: TGTGCCAGCAGTTACGGGGGGCTAGGGCAAGGTACGCAGTATTTT.

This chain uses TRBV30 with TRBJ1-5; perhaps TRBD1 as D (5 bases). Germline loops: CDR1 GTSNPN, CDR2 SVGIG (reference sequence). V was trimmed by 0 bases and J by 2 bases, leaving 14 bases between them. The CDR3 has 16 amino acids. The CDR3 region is CAWSVLQGTGNQPQHF. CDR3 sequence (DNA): TGTGCCTGGAGTGTACTCCAGGGAACGGGCAATCAGCCCCAGCATTTT.

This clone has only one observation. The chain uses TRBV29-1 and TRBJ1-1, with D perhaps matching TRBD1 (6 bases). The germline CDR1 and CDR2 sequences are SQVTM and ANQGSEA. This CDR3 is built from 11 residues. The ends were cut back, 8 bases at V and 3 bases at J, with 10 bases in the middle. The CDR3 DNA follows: TGCAGCCCAGGGGAGTACACTGAAGCTTTCTTT. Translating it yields CSPGEYTEAFF. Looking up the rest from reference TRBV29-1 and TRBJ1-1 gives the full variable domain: SAVISQKPSRDICQRGTSLTIQCQVDSQVTMMFWYRQQPGQSLTLIATANQGSEATYESGFVIDKFPISRPNLTFSTLTVSNMSPEDSSIYLCSPGEYTEAFFGQGTRLTVV.

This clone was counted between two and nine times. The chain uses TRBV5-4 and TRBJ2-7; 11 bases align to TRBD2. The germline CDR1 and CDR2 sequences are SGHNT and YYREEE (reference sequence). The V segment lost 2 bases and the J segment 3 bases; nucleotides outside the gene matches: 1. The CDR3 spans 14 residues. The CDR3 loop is CASSFGTSGYEQYF. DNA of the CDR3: TGTGCCAGCAGCTTCGGGACTAGCGGCTACGAGCAGTACTTC.